This TCR beta chain was obtained from a study of cytomegalovirus exposure and HLA in healthy donors. Per germline, CDR1 SGHRS and CDR2 YFSETQ. The CDR3 contains 16 residues. The trim removed 4 bases at V and 1 base at J, leaving 10 bases unmatched. For this clone: The antigen remains undetermined.

Libraries were prepared by immunoSEQ multiplex PCR; TCRdb keeps only in-frame clonotypes and omits some of them. The repertoire holds around 150,000 clones, with roughly nine tenths as singletons. Study-wide results and limits: It was found in a later analysis that first-cohort TCR clusters tended to co-occur in the 130 or so validation repertoires. According to the study, roughly 160 TCR beta chains were cytomegalovirus-associated.

This chain joins TRBV5-1 and TRBJ2-5; 7 bases are a match to TRBD2. Sequencing was done on a sample of PBMCs. The sequence was collected from a woman between 18 and 29 years old in good health and CMV-seropositive. CDR3 nucleotide sequence: TGCGCCAGCAGCGCCTCCCTCCGGACTAGCCAAGAGACCCAGTACTTC. Its translation is CASSASLRTSQETQYF. Based on the CDR3 plus reference TRBV5-1 and TRBJ2-5, the full variable domain is KAGVTQTPRYLIKTRGQQVTLSCSPISGHRSVSWYQQTPGQGLQFLFEYFSETQRNKGNFPGRFSGRQFSNSRSEMNVSTLELGDSALYLCASSASLRTSQETQYFGPGTRLLVL.